This T cell receptor (beta chain) was identified in a study of beta chain features in type 1 diabetes. Notes on the study in general: Researchers report that Type 1 diabetes patients had moderately but significantly shorter TCRB CDR3s across all four CD4+ subsets.

Expressed TCRB transcripts got sequenced, as all isolated RNA was reverse transcribed. This table comes from immunoSEQ multiplex PCR, and its TCRdb copy is limited to in-frame clones, with some not included. The data hold about 160,000 clones, with approximately 8.1% observed a single time. This clone was seen a few times. Its antigen is unknown. Sorted populations all exceeded 95% purity. The clonotype originates from a woman aged 35 to 49 with type 1 diabetes. Sequencing input: central memory CD4+ T cells from blood.

The CDR3 spells CASSLAGFTGELFF. The CDR3 DNA reads as TGTGCCAGCAGCTTAGCCGGGTTTACCGGGGAGCTGTTTTTT. The chain links TRBV7-9 to TRBJ2-2; D is unclear. The length of the CDR3 is 14 residues. CDR1 is SEHNR and CDR2 is FQNEAQ in the germline V gene (reference sequence). V lost 0 bases and J 5 bases, leaving 7 bases between the germline ends.